Ten or more counts support the clone carrying this TCR beta chain. The antigen remains undetermined. This specimen comes from a study of metastatic and nonmetastatic thyroid tumors. As for the study in general: Across blood and tumor or nodule tissue, repertoires from malignant and benign thyroid patients were compared with one another.

V was clipped by 4 bases and J by 15 bases; unmatched bases: 9. Germline CDR1 reads SGHRS; CDR2 reads YFSETQ. CDR3 length: 12 residues. As handled by the study authors: Researchers built a distant-metastasis classifier for papillary thyroid cancer that drew on CDR3 differences across clinicopathological groups. TCRdb reanalyzed the PCR reads with MiXCR. It is TCRdb's table, rather than the study itself, that gives the V and J calls and clone size. The sample has almost 35,000 clones, approximately 16% seen once. Study findings and constraints: Patients with malignant thyroid tumors reportedly had significantly higher TCR beta diversity than those with benign nodules, in blood and tumor.

Patients underwent thyroid surgery, and none had received any treatment before it. This receptor was obtained from a female donor with papillary thyroid cancer or a benign thyroid nodule (not recorded which). Some clones in this sample may be carry-over from other donors' samples. The V and J genes are TRBV5-1 and TRBJ2-1; 8 bases fit TRBD2. Input material: blood. The CDR3 region is CASSIAGKSPFF. In DNA form, the CDR3 reads TGCGCCAGCAGCATAGCGGGAAAAAGCCCGTTCTTC.